The 15 T cell receptor beta chains given below trace back to one sample, sequenced in a study of immune evolution from preneoplasia to lung adenocarcinoma. Repertoires were generated with immunoSEQ multiplex PCR, while TCRdb's copy carries only in-frame clones and drops some. The table lists roughly 28,000 clones, just under 75% of them singletons. Sequencing input: FFPE invasive lung adenocarcinoma tissue. All receptors come from a person in their sixties or seventies with invasive lung adenocarcinoma. Some clones in this sample may be carry-over from other donors' samples.

CDR3 loop: CASRADRVKAFF. The CDR3 DNA sequence: TGTGCCAGCAGAGCCGACAGGGTAAAAGCTTTCTTT. This chain connects TRBV28 to TRBJ1-1, with 7 bases identical to TRBD1. This CDR3 region has 12 residues. Germline-derived CDR1 and CDR2 are MDHEN and SYDVKM. The junction had 7 bases not matched to a gene; V was cut back by 6 bases and J by 9 bases.

The CDR3 DNA sequence: TGTGCCAGCAGCCAACGGACAGGGTCGAACACCGGGGAGCTGTTTTTT. It specifies CASSQRTGSNTGELFF. This sequence joins TRBV7-2 and TRBJ2-2; TRBD1 agrees at 8 bases. The CDR3 spans 16 residues. The germline CDR1 and CDR2 sequences are SGHTA and FQGNSA. J gave up 0 bases and V 5 bases, and 5 bases lay outside the gene matches.

This sequence joins TRBV19 and TRBJ2-1, with TRBD1 matching 12 bases. The CDR3 runs 15 residues. Per the germline V gene, CDR1 is LNHDA and CDR2 is SQIVND (reference sequence). V gave up 5 bases and J gave up 10 bases; unmatched junction bases: 9. This chain's CDR3 is CASSPGTGGASEQFF. CDR3 bases: TGTGCCAGTAGTCCCGGGACAGGGGGCGCGTCCGAGCAGTTCTTC.

The J gene is TRBJ2-7, the V gene TRBV6-1; D remains ambiguous. The V end lost 0 bases, the J end lost 6 bases, and 15 bases lay between the germline ends. The CDR3 has 15 amino acids. The germline V gene encodes CDR1 MNHNS and CDR2 SASEGT. CDR3 nucleotide sequence: TGTGCCAGCAGTGAAGCTGGATTCAGGAGCTCCGAGCAGTACTTC. This encodes CASSEAGFRSSEQYF.

In DNA, the CDR3 is TGTGCCAGCAGCTGGGGCTCCTACAATGAGCAGTTCTTC. Translated: CASSWGSYNEQFF. The chain uses TRBV7-9 and TRBJ2-1; D gene ambiguous. This CDR3 contains 13 residues. Germline V gives CDR1 SEHNR, CDR2 FQNEAQ (reference sequence). The germline V and J ends were trimmed by 4 bases and 0 bases, with 4 bases remaining between them. The whole variable domain, filled in from reference TRBV7-9 and TRBJ2-1, reads DTGVSQNPRHKITKRGQNVTFRCDPISEHNRLYWYRQTLGQGPEFLTYFQNEAQLEKSRLLSDRFSAERPKGSFSTLEIQRTEQGDSAMYLCASSWGSYNEQFFGPGTRLTVL.

The CDR3 DNA is TGTGCCAGCAGCGCGACACAAACCTATGGCTACACCTTC. Its protein is CASSATQTYGYTF. V gene TRBV6-1 combines with J gene TRBJ1-2; D is unclear. This CDR3 spans 13 amino acids. Looked up from germline, CDR1 is MNHNS and CDR2 is SASEGT. V lost 6 bases and J lost 4, with 12 bases in between.

As to this clone: Other DNA sequences in this specimen translate into the identical CDR3. V gene TRBV28 combines with J gene TRBJ1-1; D call uncertain. The CDR3 spans 12 residues. Per germline, CDR1 MDHEN and CDR2 SYDVKM. Trimming cost V 4 bases and J 3 bases, with 6 bases left between them. The CDR3 nucleotides read TGTGCCAGCAGTTCCGTGGACACTGAAGCTTTCTTT. It specifies CASSSVDTEAFF.

The rearrangement joins TRBV2 to TRBJ1-3; D not resolved. Per the germline V gene, CDR1 is SNHLY and CDR2 is FYNNEI. CDR3 size: 15 residues. Between the trimmed V and J ends, which lost 4 bases and 0 bases, there was a span of 10 bases. For the CDR3, the DNA is TGTGCCAGCAGTGGTCTACAATACTCTGGAAACACCATATATTTT. This gives the protein CASSGLQYSGNTIYF.

J is TRBJ1-5 and V is TRBV4-2, with 8 positions matching TRBD1. After removal of 0 bases from V and 5 bases from J, the junction contained 3 bases not matched to a gene. Germline V lookup: CDR1 LGHNA, CDR2 YNFKEQ. The CDR3 sequence is 15 residues long. Written as DNA, the CDR3 is TGTGCCAGCAGCCAAGAAGGACAGGGTTATCAGCCCCAGCATTTT. Its translation is CASSQEGQGYQPQHF.

The rearrangement joins TRBV5-6 to TRBJ1-2, with D tentatively TRBD1 (5 bases). Germline assignment: CDR1 SGHDT and CDR2 YYEEEE. The CDR3 is made up of 14 amino acids. V lost 2 bases and J lost 8, with 16 bases in between. This CDR3 reads CASSFSSGIRGYTF. In nucleotides, the CDR3 is TGTGCCAGCAGCTTTTCCTCAGGGATCCGCGGCTACACCTTC.

The rearrangement joins TRBV5-4 to TRBJ2-7; 7 nucleotides agree with TRBD1. Germline values: CDR1 SGHNT, CDR2 YYREEE (reference sequence). The CDR3 loop spans 13 amino acids. With 3 bases clipped from V and 6 bases from J, the junction kept 6 bases outside the gene matches. CDR3 coding DNA: TGTGCCAGCAGCTCCGGGACAGCGGTCGAGCAGTACTTC. Residues: CASSSGTAVEQYF.

The chain links TRBV19 to TRBJ2-1; the D is unclear. V was trimmed by 7 bases and J by 4 bases, leaving 8 bases between them. The CDR3 loop spans 12 amino acids. Germline CDR1 reads LNHDA; CDR2 reads SQIVND (reference sequence). The CDR3 coding sequence is TGTGCCAGTACCTCCGATTACAATGAGCAGTTCTTC. As protein: CASTSDYNEQFF.

V gene TRBV20-1 combines with J gene TRBJ2-3; D remains ambiguous. CDR1 DFQATT and CDR2 SNEGSKA come from the germline V gene (reference sequence). V shed 6 bases and J shed 3 bases, with 7 bases lying between them. This CDR3 is built from 11 residues. The DNA of the CDR3 is TGCAGTGCGCCCATTACAGATACGCAGTATTTT. Translated: CSAPITDTQYF.

The chain recombines TRBV19 with TRBJ1-5; 10 bases are a match to TRBD1. From germline, CDR1 is LNHDA and CDR2 SQIVND (reference sequence). J was trimmed by 6 bases and V by 9 bases; bases with no gene match: 17. This CDR3 is 17 amino acids long. CDR3 region: CASSRRRDRGSGQPQHF. CDR3 bases: TGTGCCAGCTCCCGGCGGCGGGACAGGGGATCTGGTCAGCCCCAGCATTTT.

The chain is built from TRBV6-6 and TRBJ1-5, with TRBD1 as a possible D gene (5 bases). Trimming cost V 6 bases and J 0 bases, with 12 bases left between them. The CDR3 covers 15 residues. Germline CDR1 and CDR2: MNHNY and SVGAGI (reference sequence). The CDR3 DNA is TGTGCCAGCAGACTGGACAACACTAGCAATCAGCCCCAGCATTTT. The encoded protein is CASRLDNTSNQPQHF.